The 22 T cell receptor beta chains presented below share a single source sample, sequenced in a study of OX40 agonist ivuxolimab in advanced cancers. Receptor amplification or capture employed the immunoSEQ multiplex PCR assay. Not all clones reach the TCRdb copy of this immuneACCESS table, which keeps in-frame sequences only. Checked studies attribute under half of the gap to unresolved V genes and leave the rest unexplained. Present in this sample are about 66,000 clones, roughly 87% of which were seen just once. The ten largest clonotypes hold over 2.5% of the sample. The sample in question was CD4+ or CD8+ T cells sorted from blood, obtained in a trial of the OX40 agonist ivuxolimab. The origin of the receptors is an adult with an advanced solid tumor such as melanoma, head and neck, liver or kidney cancer.

The J gene is TRBJ2-3, the V gene TRBV15; 8 bases align to TRBD1. Germline-derived CDR1 and CDR2 are LNHNV and YYDKDF (reference sequence). V was pared by 3 bases and J by 1 base, with 6 bases of the junction left unmatched. There are 16 residues in the CDR3. Here the CDR3 reads CATSRRDRSRTDTQYF. CDR3 coding DNA: TGTGCCACCAGCAGGAGGGACAGGTCGCGCACAGATACGCAGTATTTT.

The chain is built from TRBV7-9 and TRBJ1-1; 9 nucleotides match TRBD1. V shed 5 bases, J shed 6 bases, and the junction held 10 bases outside the gene matches. The length of the CDR3 is 15 residues. Germline CDR1 reads SEHNR; CDR2 reads FQNEAQ (reference sequence). CDR3 residues: CASSKPGQGSSEAFF. CDR3 in DNA: TGTGCCAGCAGCAAGCCGGGACAGGGAAGCTCTGAAGCTTTCTTT.

V is TRBV6-5 and J is TRBJ1-5; D gene uncertain. The V gene's germline CDR1 is MNHEY and CDR2 SVGAGI. V dropped 10 bases and J dropped 1 base, with 11 bases sitting between them. The CDR3 length is 13 residues. This CDR3 reads CATRTQSNQPQHF. The CDR3 DNA follows: TGTGCCACCAGAACACAGAGCAATCAGCCCCAGCATTTT.

The CDR3 region is CASSVGEYNSPLHF. The CDR3 bases are TGTGCCAGCAGTGTAGGAGAGTATAATTCACCCCTCCACTTT. The chain recombines TRBV5-4 with TRBJ1-6, with D unresolved. Germline values: CDR1 SGHNT, CDR2 YYREEE (reference sequence). The CDR3 has 14 residues. V lost 5 bases, J lost 4 bases, and 10 bases lay in between.

V and J are TRBV6-1 and TRBJ1-1, with 7 nucleotides matching TRBD1. V shed 7 bases and J 0 bases; nucleotides not matched to a gene: 8. The CDR3 has 15 amino acids. CDR1 and CDR2 from the germline V gene are MNHNS and SASEGT. The CDR3 DNA follows: TGTGCCAGCACTCCGAGACAGGGATTGAACACTGAAGCTTTCTTT. The encoded protein is CASTPRQGLNTEAFF.

Of note for this clone: The junction and the germline gene differ at one end; a read error may be behind it. Different DNA sequences within this sample yield the same CDR3. The chain combines TRBV7-2 with TRBJ1-3; 12 bases agree with TRBD1. Germline V gene data show CDR1 as SGHTA and CDR2 as FQGNSA. The CDR3 length is 16 residues. The CDR3 DNA is TGTGCCAGCAGCCGGGACAGGGGGCGATCTGGGAACACCATATATTTT. This encodes CASSRDRGRSGNTIYF.

The J gene is TRBJ2-4, the V gene TRBV11-2; TRBD2 matches 7 bases. Germline V gives CDR1 SGHAT, CDR2 FQNNGV. The junction had 11 bases not matched to a gene; V was cut back by 5 bases and J by 7 bases. This CDR3 spans 15 amino acids. CDR3 bases: TGTGCCAGCAGCCCCGTAGCTAGCGGATCGAACATTCAGTACTTC. This translates into CASSPVASGSNIQYF.

The genes are TRBV7-9 and TRBJ2-7; 10 bases map to TRBD1. Trimming took 3 bases from V and 1 from J; bases not matched to a gene: 6. The CDR3 extends over 16 amino acids. The germline V gene has CDR1 SEHNR and CDR2 FQNEAQ (reference sequence). The CDR3 sequence: CASSFNPGQGSYEQYF. CDR3 nucleotides: TGTGCCAGCAGCTTCAATCCGGGACAGGGGTCCTACGAGCAGTACTTC.

In this sample, this clone turned up once. The rearrangement uses TRBV2 and TRBJ2-5; the D is unclear. The DNA end favors TRBJ2-7, so the J call may be wrong. This CDR3 has 12 residues. Looked up from germline, CDR1 is SNHLY and CDR2 is FYNNEI. The CDR3 spells CASTGNSYEQYF. The CDR3 nucleotides read TGTGCCAGCACGGGCAACTCCTACGAGCAGTACTTC.

The rearrangement links TRBV5-5 to TRBJ1-3, with 9 bases aligning to TRBD1. This CDR3 contains 17 residues. The J segment lost 0 bases and the V segment lost 4 bases, leaving 8 bases of the junction unmatched. Germline V gene data show CDR1 as SGHKS and CDR2 as YYEKEE (reference sequence). CDR3 residues: CASSRTGVSGSGNTIYF. DNA of the CDR3: TGTGCCAGCAGCAGGACAGGGGTCTCTGGCTCTGGAAACACCATATATTTT.

The chain couples TRBV6-1 to TRBJ2-2, with 8 bases aligning to TRBD1. Germline values: CDR1 MNHNS, CDR2 SASEGT. This CDR3 is built from 13 residues. V shed 5 bases and J 6 bases; nucleotides not matched to a gene: 2. The CDR3 sequence: CASSQGAAGELFF. CDR3 sequence (DNA): TGTGCCAGCAGTCAGGGGGCGGCCGGGGAGCTGTTTTTT.

CDR3 sequence: CASSTTGTGVYGYTF. CDR3 DNA sequence: TGTGCCAGTAGTACAACCGGGACAGGGGTTTATGGCTACACCTTC. The chain links TRBV19 to TRBJ1-2; TRBD1 matches 10 bases. Germline CDR1 is LNHDA and CDR2 is SQIVND (reference sequence). Trimming took 4 bases from V and 5 from J; bases not matched to a gene: 7. The CDR3 runs to 15 residues.

The genes are TRBV18 and TRBJ2-7; TRBD2 matches 11 bases. V lost 3 bases, J lost 6 bases, and 4 bases stayed unmatched. The CDR3 loop spans 14 amino acids. Per the germline V gene, CDR1 is KGHSH and CDR2 is LQKENI. CDR3 in DNA: TGTGCCAGCTCACCGACTAGCGGGAAGGGCGAGCAGTACTTC. This translates into CASSPTSGKGEQYF.

The rearrangement links TRBV19 to TRBJ1-5, with 8 bases that match TRBD1. Germline loops: CDR1 LNHDA, CDR2 SQIVND (reference sequence). The CDR3 runs to 17 residues. The V gene end was trimmed by 3 bases and the J gene end by 0 bases; junction bases not matched to a gene: 7. CDR3 sequence reads: CASSIGQGTYSNQPQHF. In nucleotides, the CDR3 is TGTGCCAGTAGTATCGGACAGGGAACATATAGCAATCAGCCCCAGCATTTT.

The rearrangement joins TRBV7-9 to TRBJ2-1; the D is unclear. The germline V gene encodes CDR1 SEHNR and CDR2 FQNEAQ (reference sequence). The V end lost 4 bases, the J end lost 9 bases, and 16 bases lay between the germline ends. This CDR3 has 14 amino acids. In nucleotides, the CDR3 is TGTGCCAGCAGCTACGGCGGCCCCGAGGCTGAGCAGTTCTTC. Amino acid sequence: CASSYGGPEAEQFF.

The rearrangement links TRBV19 to TRBJ2-5; D remains unclear. The CDR3 length is 14 residues. The germline V gene has CDR1 LNHDA and CDR2 SQIVND (reference sequence). V lost 6 bases and J lost 1, with 12 bases in between. The DNA for the CDR3 is TGTGCCAGTAGCGGTAGCCCCAGCCAAGAGACCCAGTACTTC. This gives the protein CASSGSPSQETQYF. The complete variable domain, with remaining parts taken from reference TRBV19 and TRBJ2-5, reads DGGITQSPKYLFRKEGQNVTLSCEQNLNHDAMYWYRQDPGQGLRLIYYSQIVNDFQKGDIAEGYSVSREKKESFPLTVTSAQKNPTAFYLCASSGSPSQETQYFGPGTRLLVL.

The chain joins TRBV18 to TRBJ2-3, with 12 positions matching TRBD2. Looked up from germline, CDR1 is KGHSH and CDR2 is LQKENI. After removal of 3 bases from V and 7 bases from J, the junction contained 5 bases not matched to a gene. The CDR3 contains 15 residues. The CDR3 DNA follows: TGTGCCAGCTCACCCCCCACTAGCGGGAGGTATACGCAGTATTTT. This encodes CASSPPTSGRYTQYF.

The chain carries TRBV7-8 and TRBJ2-4, with no clear D. The CDR3 loop spans 15 amino acids. Per germline, CDR1 SGHVS and CDR2 FQNEAQ. Trimming took off 4 bases at V and 0 bases at J, with 10 bases between the two ends. In DNA, the CDR3 is TGTGCCAGCAGCTCACAACCATTAGCCAAAAACATTCAGTACTTC. It is translated as CASSSQPLAKNIQYF.

This chain connects TRBV19 to TRBJ2-2; D gene unclear. The germline gives CDR1 LNHDA, CDR2 SQIVND (reference sequence). V lost 6 bases and J lost 1, with 9 bases in between. The CDR3 is 14 residues long. The CDR3 DNA reads TGTGCCAGTAGCCAGGTACAGAACACCGGGGAGCTGTTTTTT. Its translation is CASSQVQNTGELFF.

The DNA of the CDR3 is TGTGCCAGCAGTTCACTCACAGATACGCAGTATTTT. Translation gives CASSSLTDTQYF. The gene calls are TRBV6-5 and TRBJ2-3; D not certain. Trimming removed 4 bases at V and 2 bases at J, with 4 bases between. The V gene's germline CDR1 is MNHEY and CDR2 SVGAGI. The CDR3 is made up of 12 amino acids.

This clone has a single count. The chain links TRBV5-1 to TRBJ1-1; 9 bases agree with TRBD1. From germline, CDR1 is SGHRS and CDR2 YFSETQ. V lost 2 bases and J lost 1; bases outside the gene matches: 3. The CDR3 totals 15 residues. CDR3 protein: CASSFAGQGNTEAFF. CDR3 nucleotide sequence: TGCGCCAGCAGCTTCGCGGGACAGGGGAACACTGAAGCTTTCTTT. Looking up the rest from reference TRBV5-1 and TRBJ1-1 gives the full variable domain: KAGVTQTPRYLIKTRGQQVTLSCSPISGHRSVSWYQQTPGQGLQFLFEYFSETQRNKGNFPGRFSGRQFSNSRSEMNVSTLELGDSALYLCASSFAGQGNTEAFFGQGTRLTVV.

This chain joins TRBV30 and TRBJ2-1; D is possibly TRBD2 (5 bases). CDR3 size: 11 residues. V lost 3 bases and J lost 9, with 9 bases in between. Germline CDR1 and CDR2: GTSNPN and SVGIG (reference sequence). The CDR3: CAWSGGLEQFF. As DNA, the CDR3 is TGTGCCTGGAGCGGAGGTCTTGAGCAGTTCTTC.